The 28 T cell receptor beta chains below all came from one sample that was sequenced in a study of molecular identifiers for immune sequencing clone quantification. One entry per CDR3 protein results from TCRdb running MiXCR on the PCR reads. Of about 510,000 distinct CDR3 sequences in the sample, 25% were seen once. The sequencing input was naive CD8+ T cells from blood, with Jurkat cell RNA spiked in. The subset: FACS-sorted CD8+CD4-CCR7+CD45RA+ naive T cells. The origin of the receptors is a human donor in good health. Some libraries in this study had Jurkat cell RNA spiked in.

Comments on this clonotype: Just one base apart from a much larger clone, this may be a read error. The chain links TRBV4-2 to TRBJ2-3; no clear D. The germline CDR1 and CDR2 sequences are LGHNA and YNFKEQ. This CDR3 contains 15 residues. With 0 bases removed from V and 5 bases from J, the gap between germline ends came to 12 bases. This CDR3 is CASSQDLLKRDTQYF. The CDR3 DNA is TGTGCCAGCAGCCAAGATCTCCTAAAAAGAGATACGCAGTATTTT.

This chain joins TRBV10-1 and TRBJ2-7; no firm D call. The CDR3 is 14 residues long. CDR1 and CDR2 from the germline V gene are WNHNN and SYGVQD (reference sequence). V dropped 8 bases and J dropped 0 bases, with 14 bases sitting between them. The CDR3 nucleotides are TGCGCCAGCTTAATGAAGGGAATCTCCTACGAGCAGTACTTC. Its protein is CASLMKGISYEQYF.

With regard to this clonotype: Sequence at one end of the junction differs from germline and may be a read error. The rearrangement links TRBV12-3 or TRBV12-4 to TRBJ1-1, with D possibly being TRBD1 (6 bases). The CDR3 loop spans 14 amino acids. The DNA for the CDR3 is TGTGCCAGCAGCCCGGGACACGGGAACACTGCAGCTTTCTTT. Protein: CASSPGHGNTAAFF.

Remarks on this clonotype: A much more abundant neighbour one base away suggests this may be a read error. The gene calls are TRBV6-2 or TRBV6-3 and TRBJ2-7; D possibly corresponds to TRBD2 (5 bases). The CDR3 totals 13 residues. The germline V gene has CDR1 MNHEY and CDR2 SVGEGT. CDR3 sequence reads: CASSGLGGYGQYF. CDR3 nucleotide sequence: TGTGCCAGCAGTGGACTCGGCGGGTACGGGCAGTACTTC.

This clonotype was observed a handful of times. J is TRBJ1-3 and V is TRBV14; D gene uncertain. V shed 4 bases and J shed 0 bases, with 4 bases lying between them. Germline V CDR1 and CDR2: SGHDN, FVKESK. The CDR3 extends over 13 amino acids. The CDR3 DNA is TGTGCCAGCAGCCTCCCCTCTGGAAACACCATATATTTT. Translation: CASSLPSGNTIYF.

There are a few counts of this clonotype. The chain combines TRBV5-6 with TRBJ1-1, with unresolved D. From germline, CDR1 is SGHDT and CDR2 YYEEEE. The germline V and J ends were trimmed by 0 bases and 1 base, with 10 bases remaining between them. The CDR3 contains 15 residues. The CDR3 DNA follows: TGTGCCAGCAGCTTGGTGTTGTTCCGGAACACTGAAGCTTTCTTT. It yields the protein CASSLVLFRNTEAFF.

On this clonotype itself: Lacking the conserved final phenylalanine or tryptophan, this CDR3 likely reflects a read error. The chain employs TRBV5-4 and TRBJ1-2; D may be TRBD1 (5 bases). The germline CDR1 and CDR2 sequences are SGHNT and YYREEE (reference sequence). Trimming took off 0 bases at V and 6 bases at J, with 9 bases between the two ends. This CDR3 has 13 residues. The CDR3 bases are TGTGCCAGCAGCTTGGATGGGGCTCATGGCTACACCCTC. It is translated as CASSLDGAHGYTL.

This clonotype was counted ten times or more. The J gene is TRBJ2-3, the V gene TRBV7-9; D tentatively reads TRBD1 or TRBD2 (6 bases each). Per the germline V gene, CDR1 is SEHNR and CDR2 is FQNEAQ (reference sequence). V lost 8 bases to trimming and J lost 4 bases, with 10 bases between them. There are 12 residues in the CDR3. Written as DNA, the CDR3 is TGTGCCAGCTGGGGGGCCTCAGATACGCAGTATTTT. This gives the protein CASWGASDTQYF.

The chain couples TRBV7-9 to TRBJ2-5; tentative D call: TRBD1 (6 bases). The V and J ends lost 5 bases and 1 base respectively, with 11 bases between them. This CDR3 comprises 14 residues. Germline CDR1 SEHNR, CDR2 FQNEAQ (reference sequence). The DNA for the CDR3 is TGTGCCAGCAGCCGAACAGGGATCCAAGAGACCCAGTACTTC. It translates to CASSRTGIQETQYF.

The rearrangement uses TRBV7-9 and TRBJ2-3; possibly TRBD2 for D (6 bases). Trimming removed 6 bases from V and 4 bases from J, with 14 bases in between. The CDR3 runs 14 residues. Germline lookup yields CDR1 SEHNR and CDR2 FQNEAQ (reference sequence). CDR3 sequence reads: CASRAPGTSDTQYF. CDR3 nucleotide sequence: TGTGCCAGCAGGGCCCCAGGGACTTCAGATACGCAGTATTTT. Looking up the rest from reference TRBV7-9 and TRBJ2-3 gives the full variable domain: DTGVSQNPRHKITKRGQNVTFRCDPISEHNRLYWYRQTLGQGPEFLTYFQNEAQLEKSRLLSDRFSAERPKGSFSTLEIQRTEQGDSAMYLCASRAPGTSDTQYFGPGTRLTVL.

This clonotype was observed many times. The chain couples TRBV29-1 to TRBJ1-1, with D hard to call. Looked up from germline, CDR1 is SQVTM and CDR2 is ANQGSEA. The V gene lost 4 bases and the J gene lost 0 bases, with 9 bases spanning the gap. The CDR3 runs 13 residues. In nucleotides, the CDR3 is TGCAGCGTTGGGACCGGCCTGAACACTGAAGCTTTCTTT. The encoded protein is CSVGTGLNTEAFF.

The genes are TRBV19 and TRBJ2-1, with D tentatively TRBD2 (6 bases). There are 16 residues in the CDR3. Germline V CDR1 and CDR2: LNHDA, SQIVND (reference sequence). With 4 bases removed from V and 2 bases from J, the gap between germline ends came to 15 bases. The CDR3 DNA sequence: TGTGCCAGTAGTAGGACTACCTACAGCCCCTACAATGAGCAGTTCTTC. Its translation is CASSRTTYSPYNEQFF.

This clonotype was recorded many times. This chain links TRBV12-3 or TRBV12-4 with TRBJ1-1; 9 nucleotides agree with TRBD1. The CDR3 extends over 13 amino acids. Losses at the gene ends were 7 bases for V and 5 bases for J; bases not matched to a gene: 5. The CDR3 reads CASNWDRVTEAFF. CDR3 in DNA: TGTGCCAGCAACTGGGACAGGGTGACTGAAGCTTTCTTT.

The table lists this clonotype with a few counts. The gene calls are TRBV19 and TRBJ1-1; D call uncertain. CDR3 size: 13 residues. V lost 4 bases to trimming and J lost 5 bases, with 11 bases between them. Germline lookup yields CDR1 LNHDA and CDR2 SQIVND (reference sequence). CDR3 coding DNA: TGTGCCAGTAGTACAGGCGGCCTGACTGAAGCTTTCTTT. Its translation is CASSTGGLTEAFF.

The chain recombines TRBV27 with TRBJ2-3; TRBD1 agrees at 7 bases. Germline lookup yields CDR1 MNHEY and CDR2 SMNVEV (reference sequence). The CDR3 runs 15 residues. V trimming: 8 bases; J trimming: 7 bases; junction bases outside the gene matches: 15. The CDR3 sequence: CASSFGQDPTNTQYF. CDR3 bases: TGTGCCAGCTCCTTCGGACAGGATCCGACAAATACGCAGTATTTT.

The CDR3 nucleotides read TGTGCCAGCAGGCCGGGGGACTCCTGGGGTGAAAAACTGTTTTTT. Its protein product is CASRPGDSWGEKLFF. This chain connects TRBV2 to TRBJ1-4, with TRBD1 as a possible D gene (5 bases). This CDR3 is built from 15 residues. The germline gives CDR1 SNHLY, CDR2 FYNNEI. V was trimmed by 6 bases and J by 7 bases, leaving 18 bases between them.

With respect to this clonotype: Since a much larger clone is just one base distant, this may be a read error. The chain couples TRBV7-9 to TRBJ2-2, with a possible D match to TRBD2 (5 bases). Per germline, CDR1 SEHNR and CDR2 FQNEAQ (reference sequence). The CDR3 is made up of 16 amino acids. CDR3 DNA: TGTGCCAGCAGCCCCGTGCGGCAGATGAACACCGGGGAGCTGTCTTTT. The encoded protein is CASSPVRQMNTGELSF.

On this clonotype itself: A much larger clone sits a single nucleotide away, making a read error possible. The chain uses TRBV14 and TRBJ2-5, with 10 nucleotides matching TRBD2. The CDR3 is 15 residues long. From germline, CDR1 is SGHDN and CDR2 FVKESK. The CDR3 reads CASSLLAGEQEAQYF. The CDR3 DNA follows: TGTGCCAGCAGCCTCCTAGCGGGAGAGCAAGAGGCCCAGTACTTC.

V and J are TRBV19 and TRBJ1-2; D possibly corresponds to TRBD1 (6 bases). Germline V gene data show CDR1 as LNHDA and CDR2 as SQIVND (reference sequence). The CDR3 is made up of 14 amino acids. Between the trimmed V and J ends, which lost 4 bases and 5 bases, there was a span of 14 bases. CDR3: CASSSTAGQYGYTF. CDR3 bases: TGTGCCAGTAGTAGCACGGCCGGACAGTATGGCTACACCTTC.

The rearrangement uses TRBV19 and TRBJ1-1, with D uncertain. The CDR3 sequence is 17 residues long. Germline CDR1 and CDR2: LNHDA and SQIVND (reference sequence). Trimming pared 7 bases from V and 3 bases from J, leaving 24 bases between. CDR3 coding DNA: TGTGCCAGTAATTTTCTTCGGGGATCGGAGAGACACACTGAAGCTTTCTTT. Residues: CASNFLRGSERHTEAFF.

In the case of this clonotype: A much more abundant neighbour one base away suggests this may be a read error. CDR3 nucleotide sequence: TGTGCCAGCAGCGTGACTAGCGTGACGCCGACAGATACGCAGTATTTT. Its translation: CASSVTSVTPTDTQYF. The J gene is TRBJ2-3, the V gene TRBV9, with 8 bases that match TRBD2. The CDR3 consists of 16 residues. J was trimmed by 3 bases and V by 2 bases; bases with no gene match: 8. Germline V gene lookup returns CDR1 SGDLS and CDR2 YYNGEE.

This clonotype turned up a few times. The chain employs TRBV6-2 or TRBV6-3 and TRBJ2-5; 8 bases agree with TRBD1. With 6 bases clipped from V and 5 bases from J, the junction kept 5 bases outside the gene matches. This CDR3 contains 13 residues. From germline, CDR1 is MNHEY and CDR2 SVGEGT. CDR3 nucleotide sequence: TGTGCCAGCAGGCACAGGGGGATGGAGACCCAGTACTTC. Its protein is CASRHRGMETQYF.

This clonotype occurred many times. The J gene is TRBJ1-1, the V gene TRBV7-9, with 7 bases identical to TRBD1. Germline V CDR1 and CDR2: SEHNR, FQNEAQ (reference sequence). This CDR3 has 11 amino acids. Germline trimming cut 5 bases from V and 7 bases from J; bases unmatched to any gene: 1. The CDR3 nucleotides are TGTGCCAGCAGCGACAGGGATGAAGCTTTCTTT. Its translation is CASSDRDEAFF.

The chain employs TRBV6-2 or TRBV6-3 and TRBJ2-5; 8 nucleotides agree with TRBD1. The V gene end was trimmed by 5 bases and the J gene end by 9 bases; junction bases not matched to a gene: 8. The germline CDR1 and CDR2 sequences are MNHEY and SVGEGT. This CDR3 has 13 residues. The CDR3 reads CASSDRGQAPQYF. The DNA of the CDR3 is TGTGCCAGCAGTGACAGGGGACAAGCGCCCCAGTACTTC.

In its sample, this clonotype was seen many times. The chain couples TRBV20-1 to TRBJ2-7, with D unresolved. Per the germline V gene, CDR1 is DFQATT and CDR2 is SNEGSKA (reference sequence). The germline V and J ends were trimmed by 4 bases and 6 bases, with 13 bases remaining between them. The CDR3 runs to 12 residues. The CDR3 DNA is TGCAGTGCTACAGTAGTCCGGAGCGAGCAGTACTTC. Its protein is CSATVVRSEQYF.

This clonotype was detected only a few times. This sequence joins TRBV5-6 and TRBJ1-1; D not resolved. Trimming cost V 0 bases and J 10 bases, with 13 bases left between them. The CDR3 is 13 amino acids. Germline loops: CDR1 SGHDT, CDR2 YYEEEE. The CDR3 bases are TGTGCCAGCAGCTTGGGCGGCCCCTCGGTAGCTTTCTTT. Encoded protein: CASSLGGPSVAFF.

About this clonotype: A read error may explain this, as a much larger clone is one base away. The chain carries TRBV12-3 or TRBV12-4 and TRBJ1-1; D is possibly TRBD1 (6 bases). The CDR3 runs to 14 residues. Trimming took off 2 bases at V and 6 bases at J, with 13 bases between the two ends. This CDR3 is CASSLIGGDSEAFF. CDR3 nucleotide sequence: TGTGCCAGCAGTTTAATAGGGGGTGACTCTGAAGCTTTCTTT.

The sample holds a few counts of this clonotype. V is TRBV27 and J is TRBJ2-3; possibly TRBD2 for D (6 bases). The CDR3 has 12 residues. Germline CDR1 MNHEY, CDR2 SMNVEV (reference sequence). Trimming removed 3 bases at V and 11 bases at J, with 12 bases between. CDR3 loop: CASSFSGGKQYF. The CDR3 region has the DNA TGTGCCAGCAGTTTTAGCGGAGGGAAGCAGTATTTT.